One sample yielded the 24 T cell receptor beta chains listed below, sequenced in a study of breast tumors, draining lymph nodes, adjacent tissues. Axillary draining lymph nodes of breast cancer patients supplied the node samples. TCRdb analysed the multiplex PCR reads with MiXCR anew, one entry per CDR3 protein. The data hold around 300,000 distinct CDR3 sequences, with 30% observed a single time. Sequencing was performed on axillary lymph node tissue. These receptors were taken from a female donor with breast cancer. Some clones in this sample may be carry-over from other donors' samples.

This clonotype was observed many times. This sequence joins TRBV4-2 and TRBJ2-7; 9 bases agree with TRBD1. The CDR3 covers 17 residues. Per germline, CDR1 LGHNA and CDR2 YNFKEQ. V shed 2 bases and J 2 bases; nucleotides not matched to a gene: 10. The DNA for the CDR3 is TGTGCCAGCAGCCAATTCTCCGGGACAGGGCAAACCTACGAGCAGTACTTC. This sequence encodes CASSQFSGTGQTYEQYF.

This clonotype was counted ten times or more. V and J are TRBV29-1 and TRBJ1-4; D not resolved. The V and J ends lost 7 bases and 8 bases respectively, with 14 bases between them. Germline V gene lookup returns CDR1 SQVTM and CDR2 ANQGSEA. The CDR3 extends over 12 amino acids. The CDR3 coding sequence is TGCAGCGCCGTAACTTTAGGGGAAAAACTGTTTTTT. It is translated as CSAVTLGEKLFF.

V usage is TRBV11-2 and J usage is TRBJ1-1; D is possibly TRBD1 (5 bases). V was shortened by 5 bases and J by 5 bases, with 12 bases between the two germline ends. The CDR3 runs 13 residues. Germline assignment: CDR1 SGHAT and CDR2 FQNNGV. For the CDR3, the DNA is TGTGCCAGCAGCGGGGGGGTTTGGACTGAAGCTTTCTTT. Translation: CASSGGVWTEAFF.

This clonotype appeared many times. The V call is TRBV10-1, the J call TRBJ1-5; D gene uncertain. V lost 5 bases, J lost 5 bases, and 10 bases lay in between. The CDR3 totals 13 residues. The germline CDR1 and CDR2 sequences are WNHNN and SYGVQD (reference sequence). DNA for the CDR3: TGCGCCAGCAGTTCGGCGCTAGATCAGCCCCAGCATTTT. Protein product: CASSSALDQPQHF.

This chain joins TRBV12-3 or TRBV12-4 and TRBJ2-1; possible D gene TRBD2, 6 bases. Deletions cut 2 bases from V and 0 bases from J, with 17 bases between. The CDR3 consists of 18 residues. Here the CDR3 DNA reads TGTGCCAGCAGTTTACTAGCGCACTCAAGGGGCTCCTACAATGAGCAGTTCTTC. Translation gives CASSLLAHSRGSYNEQFF.

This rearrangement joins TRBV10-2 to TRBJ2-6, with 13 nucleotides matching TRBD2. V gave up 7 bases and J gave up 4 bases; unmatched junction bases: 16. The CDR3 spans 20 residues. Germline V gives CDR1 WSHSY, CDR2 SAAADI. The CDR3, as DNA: TGCGCCAGCATCGGACTAGCGGGAGTGTGGAGGAACACCGGGGCCAACGTCCTGACTTTC. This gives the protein CASIGLAGVWRNTGANVLTF.

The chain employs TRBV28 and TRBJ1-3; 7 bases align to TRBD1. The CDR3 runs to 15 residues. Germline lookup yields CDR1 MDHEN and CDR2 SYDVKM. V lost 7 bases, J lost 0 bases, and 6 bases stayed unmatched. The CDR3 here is CASIEGGHSGNTIYF. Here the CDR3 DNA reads TGTGCCAGCATCGAAGGGGGCCACTCTGGAAACACCATATATTTT.

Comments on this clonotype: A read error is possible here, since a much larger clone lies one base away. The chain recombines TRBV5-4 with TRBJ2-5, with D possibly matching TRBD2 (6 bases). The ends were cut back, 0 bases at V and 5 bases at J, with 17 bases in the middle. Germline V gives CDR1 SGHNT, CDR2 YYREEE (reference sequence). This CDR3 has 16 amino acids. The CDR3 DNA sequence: TGTGCCAGCAGCTTGGGCGCGGAGGGGTATGGGGAGACCCAGTACTTC. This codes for CASSLGAEGYGETQYF.

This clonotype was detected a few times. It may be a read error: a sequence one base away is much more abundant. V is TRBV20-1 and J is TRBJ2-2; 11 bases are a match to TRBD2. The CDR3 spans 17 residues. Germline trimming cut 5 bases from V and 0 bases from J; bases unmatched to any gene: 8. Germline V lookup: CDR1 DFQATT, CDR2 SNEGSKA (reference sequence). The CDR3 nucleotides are TGCAGTGCTCAAGCCGAGGGACTAGCGGCGAACACCGGGGAGCTGTTTTTT. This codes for CSAQAEGLAANTGELFF.

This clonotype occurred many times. The CDR3 region is CASSTGRRGYEQYF. CDR3 coding DNA: TGTGCCAGTAGTACGGGACGGCGGGGATACGAGCAGTACTTC. The V call is TRBV19, the J call TRBJ2-7, with D maybe TRBD2 (6 bases). Trimming stripped 4 bases from V and 4 bases from J, with 14 bases between. Germline-derived CDR1 and CDR2 are LNHDA and SQIVND (reference sequence). This CDR3 has 14 residues.

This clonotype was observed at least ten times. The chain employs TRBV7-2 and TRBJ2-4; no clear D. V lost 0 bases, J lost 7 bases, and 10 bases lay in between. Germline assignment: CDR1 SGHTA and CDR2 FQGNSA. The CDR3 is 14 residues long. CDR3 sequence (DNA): TGTGCCAGCAGCTTAGCGGGTGGTGGGAACATTCAGTACTTC. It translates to CASSLAGGGNIQYF.

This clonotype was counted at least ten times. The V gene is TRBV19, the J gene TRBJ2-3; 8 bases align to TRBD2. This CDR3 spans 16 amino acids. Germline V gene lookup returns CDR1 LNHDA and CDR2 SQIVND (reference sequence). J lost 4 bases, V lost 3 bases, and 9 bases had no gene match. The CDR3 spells CASSIPTGLVSDTQYF. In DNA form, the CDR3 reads TGTGCCAGTAGTATCCCGACGGGACTAGTCTCAGATACGCAGTATTTT.

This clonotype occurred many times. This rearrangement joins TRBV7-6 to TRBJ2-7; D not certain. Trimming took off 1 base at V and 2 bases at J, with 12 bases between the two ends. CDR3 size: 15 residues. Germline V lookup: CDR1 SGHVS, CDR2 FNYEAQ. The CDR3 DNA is TGTGCCAGCAGCTTAGGATCTCCTTTGACCTACGAGCAGTACTTC. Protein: CASSLGSPLTYEQYF.

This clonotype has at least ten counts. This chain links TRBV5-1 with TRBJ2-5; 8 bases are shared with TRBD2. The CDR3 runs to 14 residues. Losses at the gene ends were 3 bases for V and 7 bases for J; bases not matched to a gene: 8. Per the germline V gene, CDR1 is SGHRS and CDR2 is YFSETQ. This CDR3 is CASSSLGGGGTQYF. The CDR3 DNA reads TGCGCCAGCAGCTCCCTCGGGGGGGGCGGGACCCAGTACTTC.

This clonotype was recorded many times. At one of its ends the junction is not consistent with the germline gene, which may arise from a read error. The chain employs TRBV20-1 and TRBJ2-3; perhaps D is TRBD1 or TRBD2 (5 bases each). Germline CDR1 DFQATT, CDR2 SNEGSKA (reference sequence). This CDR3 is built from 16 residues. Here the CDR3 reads CSATPMGLGLTDTQYF. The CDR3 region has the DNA TGCAGCGCTACGCCAATGGGGCTCGGACTCACAGATACGCAGTATTTT.

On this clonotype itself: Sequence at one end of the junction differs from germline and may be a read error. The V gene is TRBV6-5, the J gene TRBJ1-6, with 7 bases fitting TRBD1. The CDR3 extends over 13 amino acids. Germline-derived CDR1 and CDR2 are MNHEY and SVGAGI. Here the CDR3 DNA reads TGTGCCAGCAGACTTACAGGGGATTCGCCCCTCCACTTT. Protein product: CASRLTGDSPLHF.

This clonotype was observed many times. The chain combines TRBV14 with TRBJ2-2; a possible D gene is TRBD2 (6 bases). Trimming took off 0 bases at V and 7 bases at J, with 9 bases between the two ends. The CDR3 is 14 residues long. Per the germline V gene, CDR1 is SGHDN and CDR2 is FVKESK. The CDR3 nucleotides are TGTGCCAGCAGCCAAGATGCGGGGTACGGGGAGCTGTTTTTT. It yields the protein CASSQDAGYGELFF.

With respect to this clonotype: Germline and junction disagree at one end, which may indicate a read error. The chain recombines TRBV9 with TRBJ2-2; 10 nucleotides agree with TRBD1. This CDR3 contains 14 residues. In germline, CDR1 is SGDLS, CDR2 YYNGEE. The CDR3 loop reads CASSVGTGDGELSF. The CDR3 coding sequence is TGTGCCAGCAGCGTCGGGACAGGGGACGGGGAGCTGTCTTTT.

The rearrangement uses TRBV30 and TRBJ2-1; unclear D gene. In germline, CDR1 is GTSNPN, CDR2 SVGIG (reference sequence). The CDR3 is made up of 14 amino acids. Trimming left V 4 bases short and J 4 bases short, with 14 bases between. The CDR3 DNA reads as TGTGCCTGGAATATCGATTTAGGATACAATGAGCAGTTCTTC. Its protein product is CAWNIDLGYNEQFF.

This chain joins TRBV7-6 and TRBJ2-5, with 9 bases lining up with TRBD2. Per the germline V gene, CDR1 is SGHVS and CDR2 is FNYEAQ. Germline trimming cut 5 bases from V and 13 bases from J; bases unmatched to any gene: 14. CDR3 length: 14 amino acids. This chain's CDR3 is CASSPPEAGGRTYF. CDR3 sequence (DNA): TGTGCCAGCAGCCCCCCGGAAGCGGGAGGCCGGACGTACTTC.

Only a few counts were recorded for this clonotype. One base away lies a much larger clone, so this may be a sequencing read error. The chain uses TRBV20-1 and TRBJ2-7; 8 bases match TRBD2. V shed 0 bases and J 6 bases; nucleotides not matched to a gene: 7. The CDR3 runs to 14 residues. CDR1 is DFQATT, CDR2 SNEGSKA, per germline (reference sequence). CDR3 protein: CSARDERESSEQYF. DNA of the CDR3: TGCAGTGCTAGAGATGAGCGGGAGAGCTCCGAGCAGTACTTC.

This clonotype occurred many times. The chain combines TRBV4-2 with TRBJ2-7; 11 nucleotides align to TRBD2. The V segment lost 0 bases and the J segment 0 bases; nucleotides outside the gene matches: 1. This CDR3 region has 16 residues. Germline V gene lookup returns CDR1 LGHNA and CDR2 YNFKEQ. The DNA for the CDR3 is TGTGCCAGCAGCCAAGATGGGACTAGCGGCTCCTACGAGCAGTACTTC. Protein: CASSQDGTSGSYEQYF.

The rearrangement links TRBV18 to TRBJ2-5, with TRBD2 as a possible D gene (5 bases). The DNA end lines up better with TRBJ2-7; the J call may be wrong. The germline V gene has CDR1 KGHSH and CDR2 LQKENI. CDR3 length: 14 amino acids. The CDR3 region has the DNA TGTGCCAGCTCTCAGATCCGGGACTCCTACGAGCAGTACTTC. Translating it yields CASSQIRDSYEQYF.

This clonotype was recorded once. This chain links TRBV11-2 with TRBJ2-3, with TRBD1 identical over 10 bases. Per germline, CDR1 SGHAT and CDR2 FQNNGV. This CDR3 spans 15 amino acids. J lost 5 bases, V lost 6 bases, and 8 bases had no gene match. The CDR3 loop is CASRSGTGVGDTQYF. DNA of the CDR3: TGTGCCAGCAGATCCGGGACAGGGGTTGGAGATACGCAGTATTTT.